This is a list of T cell receptor beta chains from one sample in a study of cytomegalovirus exposure and HLA in healthy donors. Assay used: immunoSEQ multiplex PCR; TCRdb lists only in-frame clones, some missing. The data show 150,000 to 200,000 clones, with roughly 13% seen just once and 7.8% held by the top ten. Sequencing was carried out using PBMCs. Receptors were obtained from a middle-aged man in good health and CMV-seropositive. CDR3s include the opening cysteine and the closing phenylalanine or tryptophan. The D gene is left open where the match is weak. Size is stated for part of the rows, as once, few or many counts, or as a class when the clone is expanded.

D gene: TRBD1; clone size: NA; V gene: TRBV11-2; J gene: TRBJ2-7; CDR3 DNA: TGTGCCAGCAGCCCAACGTGGGACAGCTCCTACGAGCAGTACTTC; CDR3 protein: CASSPTWDSSYEQYF
D gene: NA; clone size: few; V gene: TRBV5-5; J gene: TRBJ1-5; CDR3 DNA: TGTGCCAGCAGCTTGGGGACAGCTTATCTGCCCCAGCATTTT; CDR3 protein: CASSLGTAYLPQHF
D gene: NA; clone size: few; V gene: TRBV9; J gene: TRBJ1-1; CDR3 DNA: TGTGCCAGCAGCCCTAGGACACAGAACACTGAAGCTTTCTTT; CDR3 protein: CASSPRTQNTEAFF
D gene: TRBD1; clone size: few; V gene: TRBV11-3; J gene: TRBJ2-1; CDR3 DNA: TGTGCCAGCAGCTTTTCCCGACAGGGGGGAAATGAGCAGTTCTTC; CDR3 protein: CASSFSRQGGNEQFF
D gene: TRBD1; clone size: NA; V gene: TRBV6-6; J gene: TRBJ1-6; CDR3 DNA: TGTGCCAGCAGTCTACAGGGGGCGCCGAATTCACCCCTCCACTTT; CDR3 protein: CASSLQGAPNSPLHF
D gene: TRBD1; clone size: NA; V gene: TRBV7-2; J gene: TRBJ1-3; CDR3 DNA: TGTGCCAGCAGCTTAGCCCCGGGACAGGGAAACACCATATATTTT; CDR3 protein: CASSLAPGQGNTIYF
D gene: NA; clone size: few; V gene: TRBV7-6; J gene: TRBJ1-5; CDR3 DNA: TGTGCCAGCAGCTTAGCTCGGGGGAGTGAGCCCCAGCATTTT; CDR3 protein: CASSLARGSEPQHF
D gene: TRBD1; clone size: NA; V gene: TRBV7-2; J gene: TRBJ2-3; CDR3 DNA: TGTGCCAGCAGCGTTCAGGGGGCAGATACGCAGTATTTT; CDR3 protein: CASSVQGADTQYF
D gene: NA; clone size: NA; V gene: TRBV12-5; J gene: TRBJ2-5; CDR3 DNA: TGTGCTAGTGGTCCCCGGGACAACCAAGAGACCCAGTACTTC; CDR3 protein: CASGPRDNQETQYF
D gene: NA; clone size: NA; V gene: TRBV6-6; J gene: TRBJ2-3; CDR3 DNA: TGTGCCGGGGCGGATCGCACAGATACGCAGTATTTT; CDR3 protein: CAGADRTDTQYF
D gene: NA; clone size: NA; V gene: TRBV4-3; J gene: TRBJ1-4; CDR3 DNA: TGCGCCAGCAGCCCCGGACAGCGTAGTGAAAAACTGTTTTTT; CDR3 protein: CASSPGQRSEKLFF
D gene: NA; clone size: NA; V gene: TRBV6-1; J gene: TRBJ1-3; CDR3 DNA: TGTGCCAGCAGTCGGGGGGCGTCGGGAAACACCATATATTTT; CDR3 protein: CASSRGASGNTIYF
D gene: NA; clone size: few; V gene: TRBV11-2; J gene: TRBJ2-3; CDR3 DNA: TGTGCCAGCAGCTCATTCCGCACAGATACGCAGTATTTT; CDR3 protein: CASSSFRTDTQYF
D gene: NA; clone size: NA; V gene: TRBV15; J gene: TRBJ2-7; CDR3 DNA: TGTGCCACCAGCAGAAGAGACGGGAAAGAGCAGTACTTC; CDR3 protein: CATSRRDGKEQYF
D gene: TRBD1; clone size: few; V gene: TRBV6-1; J gene: TRBJ1-2; CDR3 DNA: TGTGCCAGCAGTGTGACAGGGGAGCCTTACTATGGCTACACCTTC; CDR3 protein: CASSVTGEPYYGYTF
D gene: NA; clone size: few; V gene: TRBV11-2; J gene: TRBJ1-2; CDR3 DNA: TGTGCCAGCAGCTTCTACAGGGTCCGAGGCTACACCTTC; CDR3 protein: CASSFYRVRGYTF
D gene: TRBD1; clone size: few; V gene: TRBV29-1; J gene: TRBJ1-4; CDR3 DNA: TGCAGCGTTGAAGAGTCGGGACAGGGCAGCGAAAAACTGTTTTTT; CDR3 protein: CSVEESGQGSEKLFF
D gene: NA; clone size: NA; V gene: TRBV7-6; J gene: TRBJ2-2; CDR3 DNA: TGTGCCAGCAGCTTAAGACTACCAACCGGGGAGCTGTTTTTT; CDR3 protein: CASSLRLPTGELFF
D gene: NA; clone size: NA; V gene: TRBV21-1; J gene: TRBJ1-1; CDR3 DNA: TGTGCCAGCAGCAAAGAGACAGGGGGCCTGGCCACTGAAGCTTTCTTT; CDR3 protein: CASSKETGGLATEAFF
D gene: TRBD1; clone size: NA; V gene: TRBV5-1; J gene: TRBJ1-1; CDR3 DNA: TGCGCCAGCAGCTTGGTTCAGGGGGGAACTGAAGCTTTCTTT; CDR3 protein: CASSLVQGGTEAFF
D gene: NA; clone size: NA; V gene: TRBV7-3; J gene: TRBJ2-3; CDR3 DNA: TGTGCCAGCAGCTTATCGCATAGGGGAGATACGCAGTATTTT; CDR3 protein: CASSLSHRGDTQYF
D gene: NA; clone size: NA; V gene: TRBV7-9; J gene: TRBJ2-7; CDR3 DNA: TGTGCCAGCAGCGCCCAGAACTACGAGCAGTACTTC; CDR3 protein: CASSAQNYEQYF
D gene: NA; clone size: once; V gene: TRBV27; J gene: TRBJ1-2; CDR3 DNA: TGTGCCAGCAGTTCGACGTTTAACAGGGAAGGCTACACCTTC; CDR3 protein: CASSSTFNREGYTF
D gene: NA; clone size: few; V gene: TRBV9; J gene: TRBJ1-6; CDR3 DNA: TGTGCCAGCAGCGTAGGCTCGGAGAATTCACCCCTCCACTTT; CDR3 protein: CASSVGSENSPLHF
D gene: NA; clone size: few; V gene: TRBV19; J gene: TRBJ1-5; CDR3 DNA: TGTGCCAGTAGTATGACGGACAGATTGAGCAATCAGCCCCAGCATTTT; CDR3 protein: CASSMTDRLSNQPQHF
D gene: NA; clone size: once; V gene: TRBV5-4; J gene: TRBJ2-4; CDR3 DNA: TGTGCCAGCAGCCCTGGAGGGACTCAGAAAGCCAAAAACATTCAGTACTTC; CDR3 protein: CASSPGGTQKAKNIQYF
D gene: NA; clone size: NA; V gene: TRBV5-4; J gene: TRBJ1-1; CDR3 DNA: TGTGCCAGCAGCGCAGGGACACTAAACACTGAAGCTTTCTTT; CDR3 protein: CASSAGTLNTEAFF
D gene: NA; clone size: few; V gene: TRBV5-8; J gene: TRBJ1-2; CDR3 DNA: TGTGCCAGCAGCCCAGGACAGAGAGCTAACTATGGCTACACCTTC; CDR3 protein: CASSPGQRANYGYTF
D gene: NA; clone size: few; V gene: TRBV18; J gene: TRBJ1-3; CDR3 DNA: TGTGCCAGCTCACCACTGGCAGAAGGAGACTCTGGAAACACCATATATTTT; CDR3 protein: CASSPLAEGDSGNTIYF
D gene: NA; clone size: NA; V gene: TRBV5-6; J gene: TRBJ1-5; CDR3 DNA: TGTGCCAGCAGCGCCCCAGGTAGCAATCAGCCCCAGCATTTT; CDR3 protein: CASSAPGSNQPQHF
D gene: NA; clone size: few; V gene: TRBV6-5; J gene: TRBJ1-2; CDR3 DNA: TGTGCCAGCAGTTCGGGTTTTAACTATGGCTACACCTTC; CDR3 protein: CASSSGFNYGYTF
D gene: NA; clone size: NA; V gene: TRBV4-1; J gene: TRBJ1-5; CDR3 DNA: TGCGCCAGCAGCCAAGAGGGCGGGGTAAATCAGCCCCAGCATTTT; CDR3 protein: CASSQEGGVNQPQHF